These 20 T cell receptor beta chains were all obtained from the same sample, sequenced in a study of CD8+ T cells in alopecia areata. Sequencing relied on a cDNA template that was reverse transcribed from extracted RNA. Clones were sequenced by immunoSEQ multiplex PCR, and TCRdb holds only the in-frame ones, with some missing. The data contain over 100,000 clones, about 50% of them singletons. Treatment defined: oral pan-JAK inhibitor, 5-10 mg twice daily. The source material was CD4+ T cells sorted from blood, sampled at week 4, from a patient treated with tofacitinib. Receptors were obtained from a human donor with alopecia areata.

V and J are TRBV29-1 and TRBJ1-1, with a tentative D call TRBD1 (6 bases). The ends were cut back, 5 bases at V and 12 bases at J, with 22 bases in the middle. In germline, CDR1 is SQVTM, CDR2 ANQGSEA. The CDR3 is 13 amino acids. In DNA form, the CDR3 reads TGCAGCGTTAACTCGCACAGGGCGAGTGGGACTTTCTTT. Its protein is CSVNSHRASGTFF. The full variable domain, in which reference TRBV29-1 and TRBJ1-1 provide the parts outside the CDR3, is SAVISQKPSRDICQRGTSLTIQCQVDSQVTMMFWYRQQPGQSLTLIATANQGSEATYESGFVIDKFPISRPNLTFSTLTVSNMSPEDSSIYLCSVNSHRASGTFFGQGTRLTVV.

Only a few counts were recorded for this clone. The rearrangement links TRBV18 to TRBJ1-4; the match to TRBD1 covers 7 bases. V was pared by 3 bases and J by 6 bases, with 1 base of the junction left unmatched. Germline V lookup: CDR1 KGHSH, CDR2 LQKENI. The length of the CDR3 is 13 residues. Written as DNA, the CDR3 is TGTGCCAGCTCACCGGGGACAGATGAAAAACTGTTTTTT. This gives the protein CASSPGTDEKLFF.

This chain links TRBV1 with TRBJ2-3; the DNA was not used to check the table's D call, TRBD2. TRBV1 is a pseudogene. CDR3 length: 14 residues. This CDR3 reads CTPRLREGPDTQYF. The CDR3 nucleotides read TGCACCCCCCGCTTGCGGGAGGGTCCAGATACGCAGTATTTT.

This clone showed up many times. The chain couples TRBV25-1 to TRBJ2-1, with D perhaps given as TRBD1 or TRBD2 (5 bases each). Germline lookup yields CDR1 MGHDK and CDR2 SYGVNS. The CDR3 loop spans 13 amino acids. Deletions cut 5 bases from V and 6 bases from J, with 11 bases between. The DNA of the CDR3 is TGTGCCAGCAGTCCCTGGGACCTCAATGAGCAGTTCTTC. Encoded protein: CASSPWDLNEQFF.

This clone was observed a few times. V is TRBV19 and J is TRBJ1-2; possibly TRBD1 for D (6 bases). Germline loops: CDR1 LNHDA, CDR2 SQIVND (reference sequence). The V and J ends lost 6 bases and 2 bases respectively, with 10 bases between them. The CDR3 consists of 13 residues. In DNA form, the CDR3 reads TGTGCCAGTAGCCCTGACAGGAACTATGGCTACACCTTC. Amino acid sequence: CASSPDRNYGYTF.

The chain carries TRBV14 and TRBJ2-7; D uncertain. This CDR3 is built from 11 residues. Germline CDR1 is SGHDN and CDR2 is FVKESK. Trimming took off 3 bases at V and 0 bases at J, with 0 bases between the two ends. The CDR3 bases are TGTGCCAGCAGCCACTCCTACGAGCAGTACTTC. This sequence encodes CASSHSYEQYF. The variable domain in full, completed from reference TRBV14 and TRBJ2-7, reads EAGVTQFPSHSVIEKGQTVTLRCDPISGHDNLYWYRRVMGKEIKFLLHFVKESKQDESGMPNNRFLAERTGGTYSTLKVQPAELEDSGVYFCASSHSYEQYFGPGTRLTVT.

The chain links TRBV7-9 to TRBJ1-1; D may be TRBD1 (5 bases). Trimming pared 6 bases from V and 2 bases from J, leaving 19 bases between. Germline V gives CDR1 SEHNR, CDR2 FQNEAQ (reference sequence). This CDR3 has 16 residues. The CDR3 region has the DNA TGTGCCAGCAGTGGGGTTGTAGGGGAGGGAAACACTGAAGCTTTCTTT. This gives the protein CASSGVVGEGNTEAFF. The full variable domain, in which reference TRBV7-9 and TRBJ1-1 provide the parts outside the CDR3, is DTGVSQNPRHKITKRGQNVTFRCDPISEHNRLYWYRQTLGQGPEFLTYFQNEAQLEKSRLLSDRFSAERPKGSFSTLEIQRTEQGDSAMYLCASSGVVGEGNTEAFFGQGTRLTVV.

The CDR3 DNA reads TGTGCCAGCAGTGAATTAGGAACAGGGGGTAATGAGCAGTTCTTC. Translated, it gives CASSELGTGGNEQFF. This chain joins TRBV25-1 and TRBJ2-1; 8 bases are shared with TRBD1. CDR1 is MGHDK and CDR2 is SYGVNS in the germline V gene. The ends lost 1 base at V and 7 bases at J; junction bases unmatched: 6. This CDR3 is built from 15 residues.

This chain uses TRBV29-1 with TRBJ1-1, with D perhaps TRBD1 (5 bases). Looked up from germline, CDR1 is SQVTM and CDR2 is ANQGSEA. This CDR3 region has 14 residues. Trimming left V 4 bases short and J 2 bases short, with 14 bases between. Here the CDR3 DNA reads TGCAGCGTTGTTGTGTGGGGGGTCAACACTGAAGCTTTCTTT. Encoded protein: CSVVVWGVNTEAFF. Full variable domain (missing parts from reference TRBV29-1 and TRBJ1-1): SAVISQKPSRDICQRGTSLTIQCQVDSQVTMMFWYRQQPGQSLTLIATANQGSEATYESGFVIDKFPISRPNLTFSTLTVSNMSPEDSSIYLCSVVVWGVNTEAFFGQGTRLTVV.

The genes are TRBV7-8 and TRBJ1-5; D is possibly TRBD1 (5 bases). The V end was cut by 1 base, the J end by 2 bases, with 9 bases between. The CDR3 sequence is 15 residues long. Germline V CDR1 and CDR2: SGHVS, FQNEAQ. Here the CDR3 reads CASSLVRAGNQPQHF. In DNA, the CDR3 is TGTGCCAGCAGCTTAGTCAGGGCTGGCAATCAGCCCCAGCATTTT. The full variable domain, rest sourced from reference TRBV7-8 and TRBJ1-5, is GAGVSQSPRYKVAKRGQDVALRCDPISGHVSLFWYQQALGQGPEFLTYFQNEAQLDKSGLPSDRFFAERPEGSVSTLKIQRTQQEDSAVYLCASSLVRAGNQPQHFGDGTRLSIL.

This clone has only a few counts. The gene calls are TRBV28 and TRBJ2-3, with 9 positions matching TRBD1. The CDR3 sequence is 13 residues long. In germline, CDR1 is MDHEN, CDR2 SYDVKM. The V segment lost 6 bases and the J segment 8 bases; nucleotides outside the gene matches: 6. CDR3 nucleotides: TGTGCCAGCAGCACAGGGGGCGTAGCTACGCAGTATTTT. Its protein product is CASSTGGVATQYF.

The genes are TRBV29-1 and TRBJ1-1, with no clear D. Germline V gene sequence: CDR1 SQVTM, CDR2 ANQGSEA. There are 13 residues in the CDR3. Trimming removed 4 bases from V and 3 bases from J, with 12 bases in between. Here the CDR3 DNA reads TGCAGCGTTGTGGGCAGATTAGACACTGAAGCTTTCTTT. Translated: CSVVGRLDTEAFF.

The chain has TRBV7-2 and TRBJ1-1; unclear D gene. V was shortened by 1 base and J by 1 base, with 10 bases between the two germline ends. Germline V CDR1 and CDR2: SGHTA, FQGNSA. The CDR3 is 15 amino acids. This chain's CDR3 is CASSLVIVGNTEAFF. CDR3 coding DNA: TGTGCCAGCAGCTTAGTAATAGTAGGGAACACTGAAGCTTTCTTT.

This clone was counted a few times. CDR3 residues: CSVEWQTTSTDTQYF. The CDR3 DNA sequence: TGCAGCGTTGAATGGCAGACGACTAGCACAGATACGCAGTATTTT. The chain employs TRBV29-1 and TRBJ2-3; D not resolved. The CDR3 sequence is 15 residues long. V shed 2 bases and J shed 0 bases, with 12 bases lying between them. Per the germline V gene, CDR1 is SQVTM and CDR2 is ANQGSEA.

This clone was counted only a few times. J is TRBJ1-5 and V is TRBV29-1; TRBD1 matches at 10 bases. This CDR3 region has 13 residues. Germline CDR1 reads SQVTM; CDR2 reads ANQGSEA. The trim removed 6 bases at V and 5 bases at J, leaving 4 bases unmatched. DNA of the CDR3: TGCAGCGTGAGGACAGGGGGATATCAGCCCCAGCATTTT. Its protein product is CSVRTGGYQPQHF.

This chain joins TRBV2 and TRBJ1-2, with D unresolved. This CDR3 is built from 11 residues. V was cut by 6 bases and J by 4 bases, with 6 bases left in between. In germline, CDR1 is SNHLY, CDR2 FYNNEI. The CDR3 DNA follows: TGTGCCAGCAGAAGGTCCTATGGCTACACCTTC. Translated: CASRRSYGYTF. Full variable domain (missing parts from reference TRBV2 and TRBJ1-2): EPEVTQTPSHQVTQMGQEVILRCVPISNHLYFYWYRQILGQKVEFLVSFYNNEISEKSEIFDDQFSVERPDGSNFTLKIRSTKLEDSAMYFCASRRSYGYTFGSGTRLTVV.

At least ten counts were recorded for this clone. This sequence joins TRBV4-1 and TRBJ2-1; D remains unclear. This CDR3 is built from 16 residues. The V and J ends lost 1 base and 0 bases respectively, with 10 bases between them. Germline lookup yields CDR1 MGHRA and CDR2 YSYEKL. The CDR3 sequence: CASSQVNLVSYNEQFF. The CDR3 DNA reads TGCGCCAGCAGCCAAGTAAATTTGGTCTCCTACAATGAGCAGTTCTTC.

The rearrangement uses TRBV30 and TRBJ2-3, with 7 bases identical to TRBD2. The germline gives CDR1 GTSNPN, CDR2 SVGIG (reference sequence). The trim removed 5 bases at V and 4 bases at J, leaving 12 bases unmatched. The CDR3 is 15 amino acids. CDR3 coding DNA: TGTGCCTGGGTAATCAGGACTAGTGATCCAGATACGCAGTATTTT. Amino acids: CAWVIRTSDPDTQYF.

Concerning this clone: A clone one base away is much larger, so this may be a read error. The chain employs TRBV4-2 and TRBJ2-7; TRBD1 or TRBD2 may be the D gene (6 bases each). CDR1 is LGHNA and CDR2 is YNFKEQ in the germline V gene. V shed 5 bases and J shed 0 bases, with 26 bases lying between them. This CDR3 comprises 19 residues. The CDR3 DNA is TGTGCCAGCAGCACCCCCGGGGGCAAGGTAGGACACAACTCCTACGAGCAGTACTTC. Its translation is CASSTPGGKVGHNSYEQYF.

The chain links TRBV19 to TRBJ1-2; 12 bases agree with TRBD1. The germline V gene encodes CDR1 LNHDA and CDR2 SQIVND (reference sequence). The CDR3 spans 16 residues. The J segment lost 2 bases and the V segment lost 3 bases, leaving 4 bases of the junction unmatched. In DNA, the CDR3 is TGTGCCAGTAGTATTGCCGGGACAGGGGGCAACTATGGCTACACCTTC. It encodes CASSIAGTGGNYGYTF.